This paragraph reports one TCR beta chain. This table comes from immunoSEQ multiplex PCR, and its TCRdb copy is limited to in-frame clones, with some not included. Here the sample spans some 150,000 clones, about 87% being singletons. The data derive from a study of blood T cell repertoires in COVID-19. V dropped 4 bases and J dropped 3; count of bases not matched to a gene: 9. The CDR3 is 15 residues long. Germline V gene sequence: CDR1 SGHNT, CDR2 YYREEE (reference sequence). This receptor was identified in a woman aged 60-75 years who had recovered from COVID-19. This rearrangement joins TRBV5-4 to TRBJ1-2, with 7 bases aligning to TRBD1. The sample comprised peripheral blood. CDR3 region: CASSAGTDTYYGYTF. CDR3 bases: TGTGCCAGCAGCGCTGGGACAGACACTTACTATGGCTACACCTTC.